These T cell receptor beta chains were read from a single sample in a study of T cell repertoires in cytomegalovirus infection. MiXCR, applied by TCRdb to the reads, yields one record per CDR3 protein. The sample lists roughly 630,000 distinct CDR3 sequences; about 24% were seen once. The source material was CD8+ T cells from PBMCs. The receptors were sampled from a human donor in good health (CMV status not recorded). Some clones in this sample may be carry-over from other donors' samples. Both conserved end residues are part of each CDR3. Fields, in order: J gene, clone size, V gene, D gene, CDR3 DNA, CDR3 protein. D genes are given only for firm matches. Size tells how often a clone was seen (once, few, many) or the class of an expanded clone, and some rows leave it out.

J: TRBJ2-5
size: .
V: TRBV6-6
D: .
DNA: TGTGCCAGCAGTTATATCGACCACCAAGAGACCCAGTACTTC
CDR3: CASSYIDHQETQYF

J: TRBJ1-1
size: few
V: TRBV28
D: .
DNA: TGTGCCAGCAGTTCCCCCGTGGAGGGGGGCGCGGGAATGAACACTGAAGCTTTCTTT
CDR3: CASSSPVEGGAGMNTEAFF

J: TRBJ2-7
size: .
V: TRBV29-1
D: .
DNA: TGCAGCGTTGAGTCTCCGACCTCCTACGAGCAGTACTTC
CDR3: CSVESPTSYEQYF

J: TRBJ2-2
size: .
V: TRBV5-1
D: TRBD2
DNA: TGCGCCAGCAGCCTGACTAGCGGGTCGAACACCGGGGAGCTGTTTTTT
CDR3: CASSLTSGSNTGELFF

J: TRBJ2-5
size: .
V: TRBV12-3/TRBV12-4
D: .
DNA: TGTGCCAGCAGTCCCCCTGGCTCGAAGGCATCGGAGACCCAGTACTTC
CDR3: CASSPPGSKASETQYF

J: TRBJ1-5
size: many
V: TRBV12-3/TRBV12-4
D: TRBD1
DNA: TGTGCCAGCAGTATGGGACAGACAAATCAGCCCCAGCATTTT
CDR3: CASSMGQTNQPQHF

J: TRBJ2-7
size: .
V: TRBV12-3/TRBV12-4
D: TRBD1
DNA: TGTGCCAGCAGTACGGACAGGGAGGCCTACGAGCAGTACTTC
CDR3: CASSTDREAYEQYF

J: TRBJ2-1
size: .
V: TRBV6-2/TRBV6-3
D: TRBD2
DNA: TGTGCCAGCAATCTACTCGGACTAGCGGGGGGGTGGAATTCCTACAATGAGCAGTTCTTC
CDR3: CASNLLGLAGGWNSYNEQFF

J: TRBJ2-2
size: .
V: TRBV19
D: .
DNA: TGTGCCAGTAGTCGGTACGGGGAGCTGTTTTTT
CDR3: CASSRYGELFF

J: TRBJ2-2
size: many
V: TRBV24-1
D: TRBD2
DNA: TGTGCCACCAGTGACCTGGGACTAGCGGGGAGGAACACCGGGGAGCTGTTTTTT
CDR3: CATSDLGLAGRNTGELFF

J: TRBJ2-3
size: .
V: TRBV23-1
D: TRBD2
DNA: TGCGCCAGCAGGCCCTCCGGACTAGCGGGGGGGCAAACGCAGTATTTT
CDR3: CASRPSGLAGGQTQYF

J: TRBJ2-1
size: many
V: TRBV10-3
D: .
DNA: TGTGCCATCAGTGGCGCCGACAGGGAGGGGAATGAGCAGTTCTTC
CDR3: CAISGADREGNEQFF

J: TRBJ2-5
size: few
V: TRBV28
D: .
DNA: TGTGCCAGCAGTTTTTCGCGTCAAGAGACCCAGTACTTC
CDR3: CASSFSRQETQYF

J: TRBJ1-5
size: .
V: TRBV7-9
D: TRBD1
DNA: TGTGCCAGCAGTCTTACTATTCCGGGACAGGGTCAGCCCCAGCATTTT
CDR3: CASSLTIPGQGQPQHF